Sequencing of this TCR beta chain was carried out in a study of Graves' ophthalmopathy and Graves' hyperthyroidism. At the level of the study: Upon initial diagnosis and before any treatment, peripheral blood was collected. Study-wide results and caveats: A majority of expanded thyroid clonotypes exceeding 0.001 frequency were likewise present in blood.

CDR3 regions of TCR beta were amplified from RNA transcripts. HTBI primers primed a first-round RT-PCR, and a second-round multiplex PCR followed. TCRdb passed the multiplex PCR reads through MiXCR, listing each CDR3 protein once. This table has almost 750,000 distinct CDR3 sequences, roughly 40% appearing once. The germline gives CDR1 MNHEY, CDR2 SVGAGI. The CDR3 loop spans 16 amino acids. As to this clonotype: Antigen specificity is unknown. At one end, the junction sequence differs from germline, possibly due to a read error.

With a duration under 3 months, ophthalmopathy in the donors showed moderate-to-severe activity, CAS ≥3 and NOSPECS ≥4. Other autoimmune diseases, uncontrolled infections, pregnancy or lactation ruled patients out of participation. The receptor's source is an adult man with Graves' ophthalmopathy. What was sequenced was peripheral blood. The rearrangement joins TRBV6-5 to TRBJ2-7; D is possibly TRBD2 (6 bases). The CDR3 coding sequence is TGTGCCAGCCGTTACCCTCTCGGTAGCGGAGCCTACGAGCAGTACTTC. Amino acids: CASRYPLGSGAYEQYF.